The T cell receptor (beta chain) under discussion was sequenced for a study of T cells after yellow fever vaccination. Notes on the study in general: Abundant clonotypes from the bulk population could have been carried over as contaminants into FACS-sorted repertoires.

In its sample, this clonotype was seen many times. Its antigen is unknown. One entry per CDR3 protein, called by TCRdb with MiXCR from the 5' RACE reads. The sample includes hundreds of thousands of distinct CDR3 sequences, around 12% seen only once; the top ten take about 15%. In germline, CDR1 is KGHSH, CDR2 LQKENI. The V end lost 2 bases, the J end lost 9 bases, and 14 bases lay between the germline ends. The CDR3 spans 14 residues. This sequence was found in a man aged 25-45 years who received the YFV17D yellow fever vaccine. Sample: PBMCs, taken on the day of the yellow fever booster vaccination. The chain is built from TRBV18 and TRBJ1-5; no definite D call. The CDR3 DNA reads as TGTGCCAGCTCACCATCGGGAGGCCAGTCGCCCCAGCATTTT. As protein: CASSPSGGQSPQHF. The variable domain in full, completed from reference TRBV18 and TRBJ1-5, reads NAGVMQNPRHLVRRRGQEARLRCSPMKGHSHVYWYRQLPEEGLKFMVYLQKENIIDESGMPKERFSAEFPKEGPSILRIQQVVRGDSAAYFCASSPSGGQSPQHFGDGTRLSIL.